The entry below gives a single T cell receptor beta chain sequence along with its context. During its preparation, the TCRbeta library received unique molecular identifiers. MiXCR, run by TCRdb on the PCR reads, gives a single entry per CDR3 protein. Of some 340,000 distinct CDR3 sequences in the sample, about a tenth were seen once. This sample stems from a study of T-cell reconstitution after alpha-beta-depleted transplantation in children. This CDR3 has 15 amino acids. Trimming removed 5 bases from V and 5 bases from J; junction bases left unmatched: 5. Per the germline V gene, CDR1 is DFQATT and CDR2 is SNEGSKA (reference sequence).

This receptor was obtained from a human donor who donated a stem cell graft to a child with acute lymphoblastic leukemia. The V gene is TRBV20-1, the J gene TRBJ2-1, with 14 bases matching TRBD2. The material was PBMCs from the stem cell graft donor, obtained from the stem cell graft. The CDR3 DNA reads TGCAGTGCTTCGACTAGCGGGAGGGGGGACAATGAGCAGTTCTTC. The encoded protein is CSASTSGRGDNEQFF.